This T cell receptor beta chain was found in a study of post-analysis software for immune sequencing data. Whole-study context: Recorded disease courses covered relapsing-remitting, secondary progressive and progressive-relapsing multiple sclerosis. Some patients had no subtype annotation. Findings and limits, study-wide: F measure showed strong co-clustering of same-batch samples. Controls had lower frequencies than patients of about 5 TRBV segments, which included TRBV5-6, TRBV5-1 and TRBV20-1. People with multiple sclerosis had a significantly lower normalized Chao1 diversity than controls did.

Built from TCR beta cDNA, the libraries had unique molecular identifiers in them. Input amounts of about 0.95 to 11 million T cells were used. These gave approximately 500,000 cDNA molecules, so each molecule approximated one T cell. MiXCR was run by TCRdb on the PCR reads, yielding one entry per CDR3 protein. The profile shows roughly 620,000 distinct CDR3 sequences, around 44% of them singletons. V dropped 3 bases and J dropped 6 bases, with 8 bases sitting between them. This CDR3 is 12 amino acids long. This clonotype appeared a few times. Its antigen is undetermined. The chain carries TRBV12-3 or TRBV12-4 and TRBJ1-2; D call uncertain. The sample comprised blood. The origin of this receptor is a girl aged 10-17 years with multiple sclerosis. CDR3 in DNA: TGTGCCAGCAGTTTCAATGAGGATGGCTACACCTTC. Encoded protein: CASSFNEDGYTF.